This TCR beta chain was recorded in a study of blood T cell repertoires in COVID-19. About the research overall: Material from acute and convalescent COVID-19 was sourced from the United States, Italy and Spain.

Only in-frame clones appear in the TCRdb table, and some are missing; sequencing was by immunoSEQ multiplex PCR. This table holds under 300,000 clones, 60% to 75% found once. CDR3 length: 13 amino acids. J was trimmed by 7 bases and V by 4 bases; bases with no gene match: 5. Germline assignment: CDR1 SGHNT and CDR2 YYREEE (reference sequence). Material for sequencing was peripheral blood. The chain recombines TRBV5-4 with TRBJ1-1, with 9 nucleotides matching TRBD1. This sequence was found in a woman older than 75 with acute or convalescent COVID-19. DNA of the CDR3: TGTGCCAGCAGCGTGGACAGGGGAGGTGAAGCTTTCTTT. Protein: CASSVDRGGEAFF.